The 5 T cell receptor beta chains below all came from one sample that was sequenced in a study of blood T cell repertoires in COVID-19. Repertoires were generated with immunoSEQ multiplex PCR, while TCRdb's copy carries only in-frame clones and drops some. In the table there are roughly 140,000 clones, about four fifths of which are singletons. The specimen was peripheral blood. The receptor source for this set is a human donor with acute or convalescent COVID-19. The donor label of this sample is uncertain.

The J gene is TRBJ1-1, the V gene TRBV5-1, with 9 bases matching TRBD1. CDR3 length: 15 amino acids. Germline-derived CDR1 and CDR2 are SGHRS and YFSETQ. Unmatched junction bases numbered 12, after V lost 4 bases and J lost 8 bases. The CDR3 sequence: CASSTRPGTGLEAFF. DNA for the CDR3: TGCGCCAGCAGCACCCGACCCGGGACAGGGCTCGAAGCTTTCTTT.

The chain recombines TRBV6-5 with TRBJ1-3; no firm D call. This CDR3 has 14 amino acids. Germline CDR1 reads MNHEY; CDR2 reads SVGAGI. Trimming left V 3 bases short and J 3 bases short, with 9 bases between. As DNA, the CDR3 is TGTGCCAGCAGTTATGGCGGGTTTGGAAACACCATATATTTT. Encoded protein: CASSYGGFGNTIYF.

V and J are TRBV12-3 or TRBV12-4 and TRBJ2-5, with D tentatively TRBD2 (5 bases). Trimming took off 7 bases at V and 5 bases at J, with 14 bases between the two ends. The CDR3 sequence is 13 residues long. The CDR3 sequence is CASKSGASETQYF. As DNA, the CDR3 is TGTGCCAGCAAGAGCGGCGCGAGTGAGACCCAGTACTTC.

V gene TRBV7-8 combines with J gene TRBJ2-7; tentative D call: TRBD1 (5 bases). The germline V gene encodes CDR1 SGHVS and CDR2 FQNEAQ. The CDR3 length is 16 residues. The V end was cut by 4 bases, the J end by 0 bases, with 16 bases between. CDR3 DNA: TGTGCCAGCAGCTCACCACCCCAGGGCGACTCCTACGAGCAGTACGTC. Its protein is CASSSPPQGDSYEQYV.

V is TRBV12-3 or TRBV12-4 and J is TRBJ2-2, with D possibly matching TRBD2 (5 bases). Trimming stripped 6 bases from V and 5 bases from J, with 10 bases between. The CDR3 loop spans 13 amino acids. The CDR3 region has the DNA TGTGCCAGCAGCCCAAGGGAGACCGGGGAGCTGTTTTTT. Translation: CASSPRETGELFF.